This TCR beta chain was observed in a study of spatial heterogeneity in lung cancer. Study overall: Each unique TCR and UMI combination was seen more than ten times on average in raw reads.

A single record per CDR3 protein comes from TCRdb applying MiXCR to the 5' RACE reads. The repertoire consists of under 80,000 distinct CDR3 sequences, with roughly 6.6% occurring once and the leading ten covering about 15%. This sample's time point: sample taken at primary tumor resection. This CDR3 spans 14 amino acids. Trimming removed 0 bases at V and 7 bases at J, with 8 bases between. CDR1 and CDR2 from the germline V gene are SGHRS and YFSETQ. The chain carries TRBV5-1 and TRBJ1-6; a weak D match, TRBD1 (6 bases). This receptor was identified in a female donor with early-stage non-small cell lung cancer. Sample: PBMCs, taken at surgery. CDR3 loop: CASSLEGGNSPLHF. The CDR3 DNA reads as TGCGCCAGCAGCTTGGAAGGGGGAAATTCACCCCTCCACTTT.